This T cell receptor (beta chain) is drawn from a study of blood T cell repertoires in COVID-19. Study in general: Both acute and convalescent COVID-19 samples were obtained from the United States, Italy and Spain.

Data came from immunoSEQ multiplex PCR; TCRdb stores just in-frame clones and leaves some out. The sample lists some 300,000 clones, around 90% occurring once. This clone has at least ten counts. Sequencing input: peripheral blood. This receptor was identified in a young man with active or convalescent COVID-19.

The CDR3 DNA is TGTGCCAGCAGTCCAATTTTCTCTGGGGCCAACGTCCTGACTTTC. Translation: CASSPIFSGANVLTF. This chain links TRBV7-6 with TRBJ2-6; unclear D gene. This CDR3 is 15 amino acids long. V lost 6 bases and J 0 bases, leaving 9 bases between the germline ends. Germline V CDR1 and CDR2: SGHVS, FNYEAQ.